The 15 T cell receptor beta chains in this list originate from one sample, sequenced in a study of blood T cell repertoires in COVID-19. Libraries were prepared by immunoSEQ multiplex PCR; TCRdb keeps only in-frame clonotypes and omits some of them. The sample shows 150,000 to 200,000 clones, roughly 85% of them seen only once. Sequences were obtained from peripheral blood. Source of these receptors: a man in his sixties with acute or convalescent COVID-19.

The chain has TRBV19 and TRBJ2-7, with 7 bases fitting TRBD1. Per the germline V gene, CDR1 is LNHDA and CDR2 is SQIVND (reference sequence). This CDR3 contains 13 residues. V lost 2 bases to trimming and J lost 4 bases; unmatched junction nucleotides: 2. The chain's CDR3 is CASSINRGYEQYF. CDR3 sequence (DNA): TGTGCCAGTAGTATAAACAGGGGTTACGAGCAGTACTTC.

The gene calls are TRBV12-3 or TRBV12-4 and TRBJ2-3; D is unclear. Deletions cut 3 bases from V and 6 bases from J, with 10 bases between. CDR3 length: 13 residues. The CDR3 region is CASSFGLPDTQYF. CDR3 nucleotide sequence: TGTGCCAGCAGTTTCGGTCTCCCGGATACGCAGTATTTT.

This clone was detected once. The chain is built from TRBV6-6 and TRBJ2-2; a weak D match, TRBD2 (5 bases). Germline CDR1 reads MNHNY; CDR2 reads SVGAGI (reference sequence). Trimming removed 2 bases from V and 6 bases from J, with 10 bases in between. The CDR3 runs 14 residues. The CDR3 bases are TGTGCCAGCAGTTACCGAGGGCACGCCGGGGAGCTGTTTTTT. It yields the protein CASSYRGHAGELFF.

The chain links TRBV20-1 to TRBJ2-7, with 9 nucleotides matching TRBD1. V lost 3 bases and J lost 4; bases outside the gene matches: 10. Per germline, CDR1 DFQATT and CDR2 SNEGSKA (reference sequence). CDR3 size: 15 residues. The CDR3 region has the DNA TGCAGTGCTAGTTCGTGGGGACAGGGACATTACGAGCAGTACTTC. Translation gives CSASSWGQGHYEQYF.

The CDR3 region has the DNA TGCGCCAGCAGCCAAGGAACTTCGGAGAACTATGGCTACACCTTC. Its translation is CASSQGTSENYGYTF. This sequence joins TRBV4-1 and TRBJ1-2; D remains unclear. The CDR3 consists of 15 residues. Trimming shortened V by 1 base and J by 2 bases, and 11 bases separated the two germline ends. Germline assignment: CDR1 MGHRA and CDR2 YSYEKL.

V gene TRBV28 combines with J gene TRBJ1-6; D is unclear. V was shortened by 8 bases and J by 7 bases, with 12 bases between the two germline ends. The CDR3 totals 13 residues. Germline-derived CDR1 and CDR2 are MDHEN and SYDVKM. The CDR3 is CASWPRLNSPLHF. The CDR3 DNA reads as TGTGCCAGCTGGCCTCGTCTGAATTCACCCCTCCACTTT.

The chain carries TRBV5-1 and TRBJ1-5; no definite D call. This CDR3 spans 14 amino acids. V was clipped by 0 bases and J by 2 bases, with 6 bases between them. Germline CDR1 is SGHRS and CDR2 is YFSETQ. CDR3 protein: CASSLGEGNQPQHF. CDR3 coding DNA: TGCGCCAGCAGCTTGGGAGAGGGCAATCAGCCCCAGCATTTT.

This rearrangement joins TRBV28 to TRBJ2-7; D may be TRBD1 (5 bases). V was cut by 5 bases and J by 2 bases, with 10 bases left in between. Looked up from germline, CDR1 is MDHEN and CDR2 is SYDVKM. The CDR3 has 13 residues. CDR3 DNA: TGTGCCAGCAGTCTCCGACAGACCTACGAGCAGTACTTC. Residues: CASSLRQTYEQYF.

V is TRBV27 and J is TRBJ2-7; D unclear. The CDR3 runs 13 residues. CDR1 and CDR2 from the germline V gene are MNHEY and SMNVEV (reference sequence). Trimming removed 6 bases from V and 7 bases from J, with 16 bases in between. The CDR3 region is CASRTFVEREQYF. Written as DNA, the CDR3 is TGTGCCAGCAGGACGTTCGTGGAGAGGGAGCAGTACTTC.

The rearrangement links TRBV6-6 to TRBJ1-6, with no clear D. Trimming shortened V by 2 bases and J by 8 bases, and 10 bases separated the two germline ends. The V gene's germline CDR1 is MNHNY and CDR2 SVGAGI (reference sequence). The CDR3 totals 14 residues. The CDR3 DNA follows: TGTGCCAGCAGTTACAAGGGAGGAGATTCACCCCTCCACTTT. It translates to CASSYKGGDSPLHF.

The gene calls are TRBV19 and TRBJ1-1; 9 positions match TRBD1. This CDR3 contains 13 residues. V lost 5 bases to trimming and J lost 5 bases; unmatched junction nucleotides: 3. Germline V gene lookup returns CDR1 LNHDA and CDR2 SQIVND (reference sequence). The CDR3 bases are TGTGCCAGTAGTCACAGGGGGCGAACTGAAGCTTTCTTT. Protein: CASSHRGRTEAFF.

J is TRBJ2-7 and V is TRBV15; 7 nucleotides line up with TRBD2. Germline CDR1 is LNHNV and CDR2 is YYDKDF (reference sequence). The CDR3 totals 14 residues. Trimming took 2 bases from V and 5 from J; bases not matched to a gene: 6. The chain's CDR3 is CATSRRTRANEQYF. For the CDR3, the DNA is TGTGCCACCAGCAGAAGGACTAGGGCCAACGAGCAGTACTTC.

There are a few counts of this clone. V and J are TRBV7-2 and TRBJ2-1, with 14 bases aligning to TRBD2. The junction had 5 bases not matched to a gene; V was cut back by 1 base and J by 9 bases. The germline gives CDR1 SGHTA, CDR2 FQGNSA. The CDR3 consists of 16 residues. CDR3: CASSLGGTSGSAEQFF. CDR3 bases: TGTGCCAGCAGCTTAGGTGGGACTAGCGGGAGCGCTGAGCAGTTCTTC.

The chain recombines TRBV2 with TRBJ2-6; a weak D match, TRBD1 (6 bases). Germline V gene sequence: CDR1 SNHLY, CDR2 FYNNEI. This CDR3 is built from 19 residues. V lost 4 bases and J 1 base, leaving 20 bases between the germline ends. CDR3 residues: CASSGPATGLSSGANVLTF. CDR3 coding DNA: TGTGCCAGCAGTGGCCCCGCGACAGGTCTTTCATCTGGGGCCAACGTCCTGACTTTC.

The chain employs TRBV2 and TRBJ1-6, with a possible D match to TRBD1 (5 bases). The ends were cut back, 7 bases at V and 7 bases at J, with 17 bases in the middle. This CDR3 region has 15 residues. Per germline, CDR1 SNHLY and CDR2 FYNNEI. CDR3 loop: CASKATPGVNSPLHF. The CDR3 nucleotides are TGTGCCAGCAAAGCAACACCGGGGGTAAATTCACCCCTCCACTTT.